Each of the 18 T cell receptor beta chains below was sequenced from the same sample in a study of T cells in Graves' hyperthyroidism and ophthalmopathy. Regions amplified from RNA transcripts were the TCR beta CDR3 regions. Primed by the HTBI set, a first-round RT-PCR was run on the TCR CDR3. TCRdb reprocessed the multiplex PCR reads via MiXCR and lists one record per CDR3 protein. Of a few hundred thousand distinct CDR3 sequences listed, around 16% are singletons. The sequencing input was blood. The receptors were gathered from a man aged 35 to 55 with Graves' hyperthyroidism.

This clonotype was seen more than once but under ten times. CDR3 bases: TGTGCCAGCAGTTTATCAGGAATCCGGGGCTACACCTTC. Amino acid sequence: CASSLSGIRGYTF. This chain joins TRBV27 and TRBJ1-2; D remains ambiguous. The CDR3 is 13 residues long. The ends were cut back, 0 bases at V and 8 bases at J, with 10 bases in the middle. The V gene's germline CDR1 is MNHEY and CDR2 SMNVEV (reference sequence).

V is TRBV5-6 and J is TRBJ2-7; TRBD1 aligns across 9 bases. The V segment lost 1 base and the J segment 0 bases; nucleotides outside the gene matches: 2. Germline-derived CDR1 and CDR2 are SGHDT and YYEEEE. There are 15 residues in the CDR3. The CDR3 here is CASSLMTGGSYEQYF. CDR3 coding DNA: TGTGCCAGCAGCTTGATGACAGGGGGCTCCTACGAGCAGTACTTC.

This clonotype was seen many times. This rearrangement joins TRBV6-1 to TRBJ1-1; D is undetermined. The CDR3 runs to 13 residues. The ends were cut back, 5 bases at V and 1 base at J, with 8 bases in the middle. Germline V lookup: CDR1 MNHNS, CDR2 SASEGT. CDR3: CASSLNKNTEAFF. CDR3 sequence (DNA): TGTGCCAGCAGTCTAAACAAGAACACTGAAGCTTTCTTT.

This clonotype was observed many times. This chain links TRBV11-2 with TRBJ2-3, with D perhaps matching TRBD2 (6 bases). CDR1 SGHAT and CDR2 FQNNGV come from the germline V gene. The V end was cut by 5 bases, the J end by 2 bases, with 14 bases between. CDR3 length equals 15 residues. CDR3 residues: CASSMLALTTDTQYF. Here the CDR3 DNA reads TGTGCCAGCAGCATGCTAGCGCTTACCACAGATACGCAGTATTTT.

The rearrangement links TRBV7-9 to TRBJ1-1; D ambiguous. CDR1 is SEHNR and CDR2 is FQNEAQ in the germline V gene (reference sequence). The V and J ends lost 2 bases and 1 base respectively, with 11 bases between them. The CDR3 totals 15 residues. The CDR3 spells CASSLNAGGNTEAFF. In nucleotides, the CDR3 is TGTGCCAGCAGCTTAAATGCCGGTGGGAACACTGAAGCTTTCTTT. The variable domain in full, completed from reference TRBV7-9 and TRBJ1-1, reads DTGVSQNPRHKITKRGQNVTFRCDPISEHNRLYWYRQTLGQGPEFLTYFQNEAQLEKSRLLSDRFSAERPKGSFSTLEIQRTEQGDSAMYLCASSLNAGGNTEAFFGQGTRLTVV.

This clonotype was found many times. The genes are TRBV6-2 or TRBV6-3 and TRBJ2-1; 9 bases match TRBD2. After removal of 5 bases from V and 9 bases from J, the junction contained 11 bases not matched to a gene. The length of the CDR3 is 15 residues. Per the germline V gene, CDR1 is MNHEY and CDR2 is SVGEGT. CDR3 protein: CASSPSGGQVGEQFF. CDR3 nucleotides: TGTGCCAGCAGTCCCAGCGGGGGGCAGGTGGGTGAGCAGTTCTTC.

The rearrangement joins TRBV28 to TRBJ2-7; D tentatively fits TRBD1 or TRBD2 (5 bases each). Germline CDR1 MDHEN, CDR2 SYDVKM. V was cut by 8 bases and J by 4 bases, with 18 bases left in between. CDR3 length equals 14 residues. The CDR3 region is CASHSGTTLYEQYF. DNA of the CDR3: TGTGCCAGCCATTCCGGGACGACCTTGTACGAGCAGTACTTC.

This clonotype has a count of ten or more. The V gene is TRBV11-2, the J gene TRBJ2-5; 10 nucleotides line up with TRBD2. Trimming removed 5 bases from V and 5 bases from J; junction bases left unmatched: 11. CDR3 length: 16 amino acids. CDR1 and CDR2 from the germline V gene are SGHAT and FQNNGV. In DNA form, the CDR3 reads TGTGCCAGCAGCAAAGACAGCGGGGGGGCCGGGGAGACCCAGTACTTC. Residues: CASSKDSGGAGETQYF.

In this sample, this clonotype turned up a few times. The CDR3 loop reads CASSATAYNEQFF. The CDR3 bases are TGTGCCAGTAGTGCTACAGCGTACAATGAGCAGTTCTTC. J is TRBJ2-1 and V is TRBV19; D uncertain. Trimming removed 5 bases at V and 4 bases at J, with 9 bases between. CDR1 is LNHDA, CDR2 SQIVND, per germline (reference sequence). This CDR3 contains 13 residues.

The table lists this clonotype with many counts. V and J are TRBV7-9 and TRBJ2-1; D is unclear. Germline lookup yields CDR1 SEHNR and CDR2 FQNEAQ (reference sequence). Deletions cut 7 bases from V and 2 bases from J, with 12 bases between. This CDR3 is 14 amino acids long. The chain's CDR3 is CASTRPRTYNEQFF. For the CDR3, the DNA is TGTGCCAGCACCAGACCCCGAACCTACAATGAGCAGTTCTTC.

In this sample, this clonotype turned up many times. The chain is built from TRBV20-1 and TRBJ2-5; TRBD1 might be the D (5 bases). Germline loops: CDR1 DFQATT, CDR2 SNEGSKA (reference sequence). Trimming shortened V by 3 bases and J by 1 base, and 9 bases separated the two germline ends. The CDR3 runs 13 residues. CDR3 nucleotide sequence: TGCAGTGCTAGGGGGCATCCCCAAGAGACCCAGTACTTC. Translation: CSARGHPQETQYF.

This clonotype was counted many times. The gene calls are TRBV7-9 and TRBJ2-3; possibly TRBD1 for D (5 bases). The CDR3 has 16 residues. Trimming pared 5 bases from V and 4 bases from J, leaving 19 bases between. Germline loops: CDR1 SEHNR, CDR2 FQNEAQ (reference sequence). The CDR3 spells CASSPYQGKLADTQYF. In nucleotides, the CDR3 is TGTGCCAGCAGCCCGTACCAGGGTAAATTAGCAGATACGCAGTATTTT.

At least ten counts were recorded for this clonotype. The chain recombines TRBV10-3 with TRBJ2-2, with 11 bases identical to TRBD2. The V and J ends lost 6 bases and 2 bases, in that order; junction bases with no gene match: 11. Per the germline V gene, CDR1 is ENHRY and CDR2 is SYGVKD. This CDR3 region has 18 residues. The CDR3 sequence is CAIRAGLAGGPNTGELFF. CDR3 nucleotide sequence: TGTGCCATCAGGGCGGGCCTAGCGGGGGGCCCCAACACCGGGGAGCTGTTTTTT.

In its sample, this clonotype was seen a few times. CDR3 DNA sequence: TGCGCCAGCAGCTTGGGGGCCGGGACATATAATGAAAAACTGTTTTTT. Protein: CASSLGAGTYNEKLFF. The rearrangement joins TRBV5-1 to TRBJ1-4, with D possibly being TRBD1 (6 bases). The CDR3 runs 16 residues. V was cut by 0 bases and J by 4 bases, with 13 bases left in between. Germline lookup yields CDR1 SGHRS and CDR2 YFSETQ.

The table lists this clonotype with many counts. The rearrangement joins TRBV20-1 to TRBJ2-5; D possibly matches TRBD1 or TRBD2 (5 bases each). The germline V gene encodes CDR1 DFQATT and CDR2 SNEGSKA (reference sequence). V was pared by 1 base and J by 5 bases, with 11 bases between. The CDR3 sequence is 13 residues long. CDR3 residues: CSARAGTLETQYF. The DNA of the CDR3 is TGCAGTGCTAGAGCAGGGACCTTGGAGACCCAGTACTTC.

Notes on this clonotype: A much bigger clone sits one base away, suggesting this may be a read error. This chain connects TRBV30 to TRBJ1-1, with D tentatively TRBD1 (6 bases). CDR1 GTSNPN and CDR2 SVGIG come from the germline V gene (reference sequence). V lost 2 bases and J 1 base, leaving 14 bases between the germline ends. The CDR3 has 15 residues. CDR3 residues: CAWSPEGGSNTEAFF. The CDR3 nucleotides are TGTGCCTGGAGTCCTGAGGGGGGCTCGAACACTGAAGCTTTCTTT.

This clonotype has just a few counts. A much bigger clone sits one base away, suggesting this may be a read error. CDR3 amino acids: CAWSGRVSYEQCF. The CDR3 nucleotides are TGTGCCTGGAGTGGGAGGGTCTCCTACGAGCAGTGCTTC. The chain joins TRBV30 to TRBJ2-7; tentative D call: TRBD2 (6 bases). Germline CDR1 and CDR2: GTSNPN and SVGIG (reference sequence). The CDR3 is 13 residues long.

This clonotype came up a few times. V gene TRBV6-2 or TRBV6-3 combines with J gene TRBJ2-4; 11 positions match TRBD2. The CDR3 contains 16 residues. Losses at the gene ends were 6 bases for V and 6 bases for J; bases not matched to a gene: 10. Germline values: CDR1 MNHEY, CDR2 SVGEGT. The CDR3 DNA reads as TGTGCCAGCAGCTACGAGAAAGGACTAGCGGGAAACATTCAGTACTTC. Amino acid sequence: CASSYEKGLAGNIQYF.